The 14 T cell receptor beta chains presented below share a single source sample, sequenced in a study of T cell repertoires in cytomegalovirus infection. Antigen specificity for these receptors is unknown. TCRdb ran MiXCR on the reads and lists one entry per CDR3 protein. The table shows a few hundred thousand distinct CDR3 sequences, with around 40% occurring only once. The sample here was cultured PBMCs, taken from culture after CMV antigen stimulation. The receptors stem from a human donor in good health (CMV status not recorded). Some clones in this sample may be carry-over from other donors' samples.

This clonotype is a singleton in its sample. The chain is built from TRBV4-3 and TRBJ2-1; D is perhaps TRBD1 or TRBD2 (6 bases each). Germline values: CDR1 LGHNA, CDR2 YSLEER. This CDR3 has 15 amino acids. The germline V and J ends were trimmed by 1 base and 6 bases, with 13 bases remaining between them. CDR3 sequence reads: CASSQGGAGRNEQFF. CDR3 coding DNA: TGCGCCAGCAGCCAAGGGGGGGCGGGACGCAATGAGCAGTTCTTC.

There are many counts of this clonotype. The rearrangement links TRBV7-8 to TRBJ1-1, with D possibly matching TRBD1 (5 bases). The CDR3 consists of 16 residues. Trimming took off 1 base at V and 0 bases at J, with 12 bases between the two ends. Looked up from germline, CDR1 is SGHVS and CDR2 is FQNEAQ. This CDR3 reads CASSLGLGVLNTEAFF. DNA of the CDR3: TGTGCCAGCAGCTTAGGATTAGGGGTCCTGAACACTGAAGCTTTCTTT.

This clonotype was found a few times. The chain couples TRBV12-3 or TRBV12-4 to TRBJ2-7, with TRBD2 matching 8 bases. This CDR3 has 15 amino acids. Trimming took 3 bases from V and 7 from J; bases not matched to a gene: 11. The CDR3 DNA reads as TGTGCCAGCAGTTTCAGCGGGGGTCGTGGAAGGGAGCAGTACTTC. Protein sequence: CASSFSGGRGREQYF.

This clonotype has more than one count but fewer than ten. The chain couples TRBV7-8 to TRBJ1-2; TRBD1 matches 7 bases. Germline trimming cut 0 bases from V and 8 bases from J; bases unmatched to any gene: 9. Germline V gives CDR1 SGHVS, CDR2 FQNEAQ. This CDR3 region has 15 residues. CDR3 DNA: TGTGCCAGCAGCTTAGCGTTCAGGGGGTTGGGCGGCTACACCTTC. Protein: CASSLAFRGLGGYTF.

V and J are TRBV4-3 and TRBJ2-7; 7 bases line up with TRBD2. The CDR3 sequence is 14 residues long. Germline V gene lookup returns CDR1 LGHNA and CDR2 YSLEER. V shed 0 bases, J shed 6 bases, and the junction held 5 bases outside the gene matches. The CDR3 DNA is TGCGCCAGCAGCCAAGATCGCGGGGGACCCGAGCAGTACTTC. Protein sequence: CASSQDRGGPEQYF.

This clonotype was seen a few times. The CDR3 reads CATSDPDGETQYF. Written as DNA, the CDR3 is TGTGCCACCAGTGATCCCGACGGAGAGACCCAGTACTTC. The chain employs TRBV24-1 and TRBJ2-5; D is unclear. Deletions cut 3 bases from V and 4 bases from J, with 8 bases between. CDR1 KGHDR and CDR2 SFDVKD come from the germline V gene. This CDR3 is 13 amino acids long.

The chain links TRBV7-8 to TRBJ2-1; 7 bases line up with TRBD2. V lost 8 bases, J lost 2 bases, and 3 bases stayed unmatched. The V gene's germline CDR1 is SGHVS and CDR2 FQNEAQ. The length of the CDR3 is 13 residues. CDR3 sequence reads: CASRGGAYNEQFF. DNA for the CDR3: TGTGCCAGCCGTGGGGGGGCCTACAATGAGCAGTTCTTC.

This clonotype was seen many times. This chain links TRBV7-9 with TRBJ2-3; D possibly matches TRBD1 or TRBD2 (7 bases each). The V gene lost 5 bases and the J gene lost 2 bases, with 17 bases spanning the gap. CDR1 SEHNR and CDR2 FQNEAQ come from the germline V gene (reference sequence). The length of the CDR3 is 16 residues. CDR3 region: CASSPAGGESTDTQYF. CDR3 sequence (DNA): TGTGCCAGCAGCCCCGCAGGGGGGGAATCCACAGATACGCAGTATTTT.

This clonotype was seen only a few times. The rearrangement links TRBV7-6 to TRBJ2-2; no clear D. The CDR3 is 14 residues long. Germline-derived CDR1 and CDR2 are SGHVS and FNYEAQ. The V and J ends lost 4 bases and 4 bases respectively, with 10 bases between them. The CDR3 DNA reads TGTGCCAGCAGCTCAAGGTTTCCCACCGGGGAGCTGTTTTTT. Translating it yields CASSSRFPTGELFF.

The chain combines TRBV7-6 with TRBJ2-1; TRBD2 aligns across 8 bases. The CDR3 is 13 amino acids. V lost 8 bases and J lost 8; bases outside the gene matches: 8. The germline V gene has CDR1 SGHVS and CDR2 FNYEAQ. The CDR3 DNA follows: TGTGCCAGCGGAGCGGGAGAATTCTATGAGCAGTTCTTC. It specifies CASGAGEFYEQFF.

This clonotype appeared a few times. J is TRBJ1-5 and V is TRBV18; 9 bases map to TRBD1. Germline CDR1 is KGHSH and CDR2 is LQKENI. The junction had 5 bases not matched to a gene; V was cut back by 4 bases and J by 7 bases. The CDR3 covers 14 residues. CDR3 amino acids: CASSQQGAGQPQHF. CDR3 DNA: TGTGCCAGCTCACAACAGGGGGCAGGCCAGCCCCAGCATTTT.

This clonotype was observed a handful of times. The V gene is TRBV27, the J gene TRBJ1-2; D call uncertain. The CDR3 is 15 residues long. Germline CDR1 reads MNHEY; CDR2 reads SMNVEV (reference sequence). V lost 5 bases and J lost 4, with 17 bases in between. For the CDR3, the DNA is TGTGCCAGCAGTCCTGACAAGGGCAGTCTCTATGGCTACACCTTC. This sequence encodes CASSPDKGSLYGYTF.

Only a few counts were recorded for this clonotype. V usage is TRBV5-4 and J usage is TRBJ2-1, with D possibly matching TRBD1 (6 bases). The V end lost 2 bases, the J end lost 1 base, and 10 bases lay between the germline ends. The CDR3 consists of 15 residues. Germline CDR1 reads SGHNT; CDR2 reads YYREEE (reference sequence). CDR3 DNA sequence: TGTGCCAGCAGCTTCTACGGACAGTCCTACAATGAGCAGTTCTTC. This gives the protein CASSFYGQSYNEQFF.

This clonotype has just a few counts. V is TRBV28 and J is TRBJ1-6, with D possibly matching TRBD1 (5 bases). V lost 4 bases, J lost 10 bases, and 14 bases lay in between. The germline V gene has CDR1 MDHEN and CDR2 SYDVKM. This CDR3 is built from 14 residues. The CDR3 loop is CASSSGEGNSPLHF. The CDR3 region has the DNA TGTGCCAGCAGTTCCGGGGAGGGGAACTCACCCCTCCACTTT.